A single sample is the source of the 18 T cell receptor beta chains below, sequenced in a study of Ad26.COV2.S vaccination and SARS-CoV-2 variants. Documented treatment: roughly 18 received Ad26.COV2.S at low or high dose, single or two shots; several received placebo; per-sample allocation not given. At day 63 after the first vaccine or placebo injection, samples were drawn. Clones were sequenced by immunoSEQ multiplex PCR, and TCRdb holds only the in-frame ones, with some missing. The sample lists hundreds of thousands of clones, around nine tenths occurring once. The sequenced sample was peripheral blood, obtained in a trial of Ad26.COV2.S vaccine versus placebo. The receptors derive from a person between 18 and 65 years old who received the Ad26.COV2.S COVID-19 vaccine or a placebo.

V is TRBV28 and J is TRBJ1-3; D is unclear. There are 16 residues in the CDR3. Germline values: CDR1 MDHEN, CDR2 SYDVKM. Trimming took off 2 bases at V and 0 bases at J, with 11 bases between the two ends. The CDR3 DNA is TGTGCCAGCAGTTTACAGGTTCCCCTCTCTGGAAACACCATATATTTT. This encodes CASSLQVPLSGNTIYF.

V is TRBV11-3 and J is TRBJ2-2, with TRBD2 matching over 14 bases. Germline lookup yields CDR1 SGHNT and CDR2 YENEEA. The CDR3 length is 17 residues. With V trimmed by 5 bases and J by 6 bases, 8 bases remained unmatched. The CDR3 DNA is TGTGCCAGCAGCGGAGGACTAGCGGGAGGTTCGGCCGGGGAGCTGTTTTTT. This codes for CASSGGLAGGSAGELFF.

This chain uses TRBV5-1 with TRBJ2-2, with 10 bases fitting TRBD1. The V gene end was trimmed by 4 bases and the J gene end by 4 bases; junction bases not matched to a gene: 4. This CDR3 has 15 amino acids. CDR1 is SGHRS and CDR2 is YFSETQ in the germline V gene. The CDR3 region has the DNA TGCGCCAGCAGCCGGACAGGGGGGACCACCGGGGAGCTGTTTTTT. This sequence encodes CASSRTGGTTGELFF.

This clone was picked up one time. The chain links TRBV27 to TRBJ1-2; possibly TRBD1 for D (5 bases). Germline V gene sequence: CDR1 MNHEY, CDR2 SMNVEV (reference sequence). The CDR3 totals 13 residues. V was clipped by 6 bases and J by 0 bases, with 8 bases between them. The CDR3 reads CASRSGSNYGYTF. CDR3 in DNA: TGTGCCAGCAGATCAGGGTCTAACTATGGCTACACCTTC.

The chain recombines TRBV7-2 with TRBJ2-1; 12 nucleotides align to TRBD2. Unmatched junction bases numbered 6, after V lost 2 bases and J lost 4 bases. The CDR3 sequence is 17 residues long. Germline V gene sequence: CDR1 SGHTA, CDR2 FQGNSA. The CDR3 region is CASSLILAGGLYNEQFF. The CDR3 DNA reads as TGTGCCAGCAGCTTAATTCTAGCGGGAGGGCTTTACAATGAGCAGTTCTTC.

The chain carries TRBV3-1 (or the pseudogene TRBV3-2) and TRBJ2-7, with D possibly matching TRBD1 (5 bases). The CDR3 is 13 amino acids. In germline, CDR1 is LGHDT, CDR2 YNNKEL (reference sequence). The germline V and J ends were trimmed by 3 bases and 2 bases, with 8 bases remaining between them. CDR3 in amino acids: CASSQQGTYEQYF. The DNA of the CDR3 is TGTGCCAGCAGCCAGCAGGGTACCTACGAGCAGTACTTC.

This rearrangement joins TRBV19 to TRBJ2-7; D is possibly TRBD2 (5 bases). CDR3 length equals 14 residues. Germline CDR1 reads LNHDA; CDR2 reads SQIVND (reference sequence). Trimming took 1 base from V and 4 from J, leaving 11 bases between them. The DNA for the CDR3 is TGTGCCAGTAGTATAGTGGGAGAATGGTACGAGCAGTACTTC. As protein: CASSIVGEWYEQYF.

Only a few counts were recorded for this clone. The rearrangement links TRBV9 to TRBJ2-1; 13 bases are a match to TRBD2. Germline V CDR1 and CDR2: SGDLS, YYNGEE. Losses at the gene ends were 2 bases for V and 7 bases for J; bases not matched to a gene: 6. The CDR3 length is 16 residues. CDR3 residues: CASSVGLAGVSNEQFF. Written as DNA, the CDR3 is TGTGCCAGCAGCGTCGGACTAGCGGGAGTAAGTAATGAGCAGTTCTTC.

V and J are TRBV6-5 and TRBJ2-1; 8 nucleotides agree with TRBD2. The CDR3 contains 14 residues. Looked up from germline, CDR1 is MNHEY and CDR2 is SVGAGI. Trimming took 5 bases from V and 9 from J; bases not matched to a gene: 9. CDR3 residues: CASSPGTRIVEQFF. CDR3 DNA: TGTGCCAGCAGTCCCGGGACTAGGATCGTTGAGCAGTTCTTC.

The J gene is TRBJ2-7, the V gene TRBV5-1; D not certain. The CDR3 has 17 residues. The germline gives CDR1 SGHRS, CDR2 YFSETQ. Trimming cost V 0 bases and J 0 bases, with 16 bases left between them. DNA for the CDR3: TGCGCCAGCAGCTTGGGGAATGGCAGGCCGAGCTCCTACGAGCAGTACTTC. Protein: CASSLGNGRPSSYEQYF.

The chain employs TRBV5-1 and TRBJ1-5, with D possibly TRBD1 on 5 matching bases. Germline V gene data show CDR1 as SGHRS and CDR2 as YFSETQ. The CDR3 extends over 13 amino acids. V was trimmed by 4 bases and J by 5 bases, leaving 10 bases between them. CDR3 nucleotides: TGCGCCAGCAGCCTGGGGGTGGATCAGCCCCAGCATTTT. Encoded protein: CASSLGVDQPQHF.

V and J are TRBV5-8 and TRBJ2-7; the D is unclear. Deletions cut 3 bases from V and 0 bases from J, with 1 base between. CDR1 and CDR2 (germline): SGHTS, YDEGEE. The CDR3 runs to 11 residues. CDR3 loop: CASSSSYEQYF. The CDR3 region has the DNA TGTGCCAGCAGCTCCTCCTACGAGCAGTACTTC.

This clone was counted a single time. V and J are TRBV30 and TRBJ2-3; 8 bases match TRBD1. The CDR3 totals 14 residues. Trimming cost V 0 bases and J 2 bases; bases outside gene matches: 1. Germline V gene data show CDR1 as GTSNPN and CDR2 as SVGIG (reference sequence). CDR3 in DNA: TGTGCCTGGAGTGTGACAGGGGTCACAGATACGCAGTATTTT. It codes for CAWSVTGVTDTQYF.

This clone was detected only a few times. This rearrangement joins TRBV12-3 or TRBV12-4 to TRBJ2-2; tentative D call: TRBD2 (5 bases). There are 13 residues in the CDR3. Trimming shortened V by 9 bases and J by 4 bases, and 12 bases separated the two germline ends. The CDR3: CASKRNPTGELFF. For the CDR3, the DNA is TGTGCCAGTAAGCGGAATCCCACCGGGGAGCTGTTTTTT.

This sequence joins TRBV19 and TRBJ1-2; a possible D gene is TRBD1 (6 bases). Trimming left V 6 bases short and J 5 bases short, with 16 bases between. The CDR3 is 14 amino acids. In germline, CDR1 is LNHDA, CDR2 SQIVND (reference sequence). The CDR3 sequence is CASSLQGLKYGYTF. The CDR3 bases are TGTGCCAGTAGCCTACAGGGATTAAAATATGGCTACACCTTC. The full variable domain, with the rest looked up from reference TRBV19 and TRBJ1-2, is DGGITQSPKYLFRKEGQNVTLSCEQNLNHDAMYWYRQDPGQGLRLIYYSQIVNDFQKGDIAEGYSVSREKKESFPLTVTSAQKNPTAFYLCASSLQGLKYGYTFGSGTRLTVV.

CDR3 in amino acids: CASSPPGQSYYNEQFF. CDR3 bases: TGTGCCAGCTCACCACCGGGACAGAGTTACTACAATGAGCAGTTCTTC. The chain couples TRBV18 to TRBJ2-1; TRBD1 agrees at 7 bases. CDR1 and CDR2 (germline): KGHSH, LQKENI. With 0 bases clipped from V and 3 bases from J, the junction kept 5 bases outside the gene matches. This CDR3 is 16 amino acids long.

The chain combines TRBV19 with TRBJ1-2; TRBD1 is a possible D gene (6 bases). Trimming removed 6 bases from V and 5 bases from J, with 13 bases in between. The germline V gene has CDR1 LNHDA and CDR2 SQIVND (reference sequence). CDR3 length equals 13 residues. This chain's CDR3 is CASRDDRQYGYTF. The DNA for the CDR3 is TGTGCCAGTAGAGACGACAGGCAGTATGGCTACACCTTC.

The chain carries TRBV9 and TRBJ1-6, with 7 positions matching TRBD1. V was pared by 2 bases and J by 7 bases, with 6 bases of the junction left unmatched. CDR3 size: 15 residues. Germline loops: CDR1 SGDLS, CDR2 YYNGEE. Written as DNA, the CDR3 is TGTGCCAGCAGCGTCGCGGGACAGCTCAATTCACCCCTCCACTTT. Translation gives CASSVAGQLNSPLHF.